This T cell receptor beta chain was recorded in a study of shared clonotypes between healthy human individuals. Repertoires were generated with immunoSEQ multiplex PCR, while TCRdb's copy carries only in-frame clones and drops some. The sample includes around 530,000 clones, around 78% of them seen just once. Each unsorted sample relied on 90 million or so PBMCs as its source of genomic DNA. This CDR3 comprises 14 residues. CDR1 and CDR2 from the germline V gene are MNHNS and SASEGT. Between the trimmed V and J ends, which lost 7 bases and 1 base, there was a span of 13 bases. This chain uses TRBV6-1 with TRBJ1-1; possibly TRBD1 for D (6 bases). Sequenced sample: PBMCs. This receptor was obtained from a woman between 40 and 55 years old in good health. Some clones in this sample may be carry-over from other donors' samples. The CDR3: CASTPGTTNTEAFF. The CDR3 nucleotides read TGTGCCAGCACCCCAGGGACAACGAACACTGAAGCTTTCTTT.